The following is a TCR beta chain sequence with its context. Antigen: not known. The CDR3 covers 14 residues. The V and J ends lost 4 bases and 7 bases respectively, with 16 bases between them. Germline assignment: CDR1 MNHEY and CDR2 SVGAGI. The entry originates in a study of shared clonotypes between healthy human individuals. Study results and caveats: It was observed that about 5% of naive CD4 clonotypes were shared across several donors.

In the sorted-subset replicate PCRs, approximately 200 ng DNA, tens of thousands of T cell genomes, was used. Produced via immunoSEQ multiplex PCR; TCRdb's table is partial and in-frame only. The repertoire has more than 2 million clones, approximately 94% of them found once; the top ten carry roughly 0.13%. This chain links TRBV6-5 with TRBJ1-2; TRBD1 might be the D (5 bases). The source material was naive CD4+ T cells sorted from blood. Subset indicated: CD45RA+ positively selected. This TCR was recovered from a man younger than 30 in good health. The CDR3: CASSFGTRGSGYTF. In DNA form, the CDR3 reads TGTGCCAGCAGTTTTGGAACAAGGGGTTCTGGCTACACCTTC.